Reported below is one T cell receptor (beta chain). The target antigen is unknown. The record originates from a study of graft-versus-host responses after intestinal transplantation. The study's findings and limits: Elevated graft-versus-host to host-versus-graft clonal ratios in allografts were recorded for patients with graft-donor T cell macrochimerism.

Investigators treated the graft tissue so that it released intraepithelial and lamina propria lymphocytes. Germline CDR1 is LGHNT and CDR2 is FRNRAP. CDR3 length: 18 amino acids. J gave up 5 bases and V 0 bases, and 12 bases lay outside the gene matches. Assay: immunoSEQ multiplex PCR; the TCRdb copy retains only in-frame clones and omits some. This table has 60,000 to 65,000 clones, 89% appearing once. The sequenced sample was ileum tissue, obtained 350 to 400 days after transplant. This TCR came from a human patient who received an intestinal transplant, so some T cells may come from the graft donor. The chain recombines TRBV12-5 with TRBJ2-2; TRBD1 matches 7 bases. CDR3 sequence: CASGLVLEDRVRTGELFF. The CDR3 region has the DNA TGTGCTAGTGGTTTGGTACTGGAAGACAGGGTTAGGACCGGGGAGCTGTTTTTT. Combining the CDR3 with reference TRBV12-5 and TRBJ2-2 gives the whole variable domain DARVTQTPRHKVTEMGQEVTMRCQPILGHNTVFWYRQTMMQGLELLAYFRNRAPLDDSGMPKDRFSAEMPDATLATLKIQPSEPRDSAVYFCASGLVLEDRVRTGELFFGEGSRLTVL.